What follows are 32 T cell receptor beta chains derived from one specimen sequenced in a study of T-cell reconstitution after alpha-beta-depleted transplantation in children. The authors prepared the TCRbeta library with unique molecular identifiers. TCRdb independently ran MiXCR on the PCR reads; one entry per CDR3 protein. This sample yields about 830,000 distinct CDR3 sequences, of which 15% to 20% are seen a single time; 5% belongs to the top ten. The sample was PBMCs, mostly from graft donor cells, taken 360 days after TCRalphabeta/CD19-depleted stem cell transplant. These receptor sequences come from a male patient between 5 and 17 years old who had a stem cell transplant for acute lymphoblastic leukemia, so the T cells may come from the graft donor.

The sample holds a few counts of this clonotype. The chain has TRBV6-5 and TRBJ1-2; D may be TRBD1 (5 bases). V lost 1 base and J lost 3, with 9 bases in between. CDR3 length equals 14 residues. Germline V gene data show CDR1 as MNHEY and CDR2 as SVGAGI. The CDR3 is CASSYYWDDYGYTF. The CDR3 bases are TGTGCCAGCAGTTACTACTGGGACGACTATGGCTACACCTTC.

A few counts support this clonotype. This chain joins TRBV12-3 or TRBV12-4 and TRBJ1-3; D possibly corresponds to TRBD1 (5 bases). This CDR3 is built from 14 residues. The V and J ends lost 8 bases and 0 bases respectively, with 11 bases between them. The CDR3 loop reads CASDNRISGNTIYF. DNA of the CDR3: TGTGCCAGCGACAACAGGATCTCTGGAAACACCATATATTTT.

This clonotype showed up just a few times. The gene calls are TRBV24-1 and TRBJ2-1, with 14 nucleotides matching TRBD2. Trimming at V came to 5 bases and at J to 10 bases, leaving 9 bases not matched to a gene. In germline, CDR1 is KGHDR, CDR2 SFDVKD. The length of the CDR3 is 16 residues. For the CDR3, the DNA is TGTGCCACCAGTGTGCCGGGACTAGCGGGAGTACAGGAGCAGTTCTTC. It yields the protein CATSVPGLAGVQEQFF.

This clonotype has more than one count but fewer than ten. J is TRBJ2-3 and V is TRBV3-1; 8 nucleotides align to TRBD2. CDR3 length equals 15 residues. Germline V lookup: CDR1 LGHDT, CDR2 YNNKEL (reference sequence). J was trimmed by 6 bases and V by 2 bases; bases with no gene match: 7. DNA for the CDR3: TGTGCCAGCAGCCAACATAGCGGGGTCGGGGATACGCAGTATTTT. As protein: CASSQHSGVGDTQYF.

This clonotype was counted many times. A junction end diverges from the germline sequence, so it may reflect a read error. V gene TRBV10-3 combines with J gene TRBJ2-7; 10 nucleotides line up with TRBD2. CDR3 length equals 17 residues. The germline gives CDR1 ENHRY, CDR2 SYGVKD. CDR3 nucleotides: TGTGCCATCAGTGAGTCGCTAGCGGGAGTGCCCTCCCACGAGCAGTACTTC. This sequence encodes CAISESLAGVPSHEQYF.

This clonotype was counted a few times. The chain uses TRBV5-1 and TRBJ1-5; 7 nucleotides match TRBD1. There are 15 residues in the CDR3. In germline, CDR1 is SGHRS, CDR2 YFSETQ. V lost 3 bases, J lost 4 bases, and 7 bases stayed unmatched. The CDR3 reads CASSYSTGMNQPQHF. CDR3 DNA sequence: TGCGCCAGCAGCTACTCGACAGGGATGAATCAGCCCCAGCATTTT.

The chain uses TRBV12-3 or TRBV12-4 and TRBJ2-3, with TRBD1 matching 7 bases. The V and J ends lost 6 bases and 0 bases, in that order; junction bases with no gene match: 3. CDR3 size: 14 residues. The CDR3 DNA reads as TGTGCCAGCAGAACGGGACAGAGCACAGATACGCAGTATTTT. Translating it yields CASRTGQSTDTQYF.

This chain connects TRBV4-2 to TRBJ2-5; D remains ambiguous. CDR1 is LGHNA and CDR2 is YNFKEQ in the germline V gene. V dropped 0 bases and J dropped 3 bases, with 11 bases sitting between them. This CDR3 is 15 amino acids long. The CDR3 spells CASSQDLGPKETQYF. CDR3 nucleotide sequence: TGTGCCAGCAGCCAAGATCTTGGGCCTAAAGAGACCCAGTACTTC.

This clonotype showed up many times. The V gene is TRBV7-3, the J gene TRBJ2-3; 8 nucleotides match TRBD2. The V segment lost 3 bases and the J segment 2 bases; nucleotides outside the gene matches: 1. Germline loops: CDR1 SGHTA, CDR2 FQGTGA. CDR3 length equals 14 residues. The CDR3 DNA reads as TGTGCCAGCAGCTTGCGGGAGGTCACAGATACGCAGTATTTT. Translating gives CASSLREVTDTQYF.

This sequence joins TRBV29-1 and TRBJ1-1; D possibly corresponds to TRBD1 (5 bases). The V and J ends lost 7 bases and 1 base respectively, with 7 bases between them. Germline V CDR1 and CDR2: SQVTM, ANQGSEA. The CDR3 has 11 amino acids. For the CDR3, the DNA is TGCAGCGGGGGACGGAACACTGAAGCTTTCTTT. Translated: CSGGRNTEAFF.

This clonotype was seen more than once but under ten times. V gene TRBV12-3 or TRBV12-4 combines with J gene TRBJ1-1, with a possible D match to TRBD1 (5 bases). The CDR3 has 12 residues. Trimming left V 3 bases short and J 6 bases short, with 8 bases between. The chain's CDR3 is CASSFGGAEAFF. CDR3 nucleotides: TGTGCCAGCAGTTTTGGGGGGGCTGAAGCTTTCTTT.

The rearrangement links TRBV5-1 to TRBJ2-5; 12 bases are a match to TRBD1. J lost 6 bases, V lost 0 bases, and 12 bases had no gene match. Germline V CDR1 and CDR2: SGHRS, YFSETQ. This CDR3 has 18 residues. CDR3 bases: TGCGCCAGCAGCTTGGTGCAGTGGCGGGACAGGGGGCGAAAGACCCAGTACTTC. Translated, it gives CASSLVQWRDRGRKTQYF.

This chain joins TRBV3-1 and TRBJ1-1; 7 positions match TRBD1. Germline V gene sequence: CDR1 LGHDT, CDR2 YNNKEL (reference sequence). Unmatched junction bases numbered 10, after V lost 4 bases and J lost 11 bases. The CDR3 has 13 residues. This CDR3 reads CASSRIRQGNAFF. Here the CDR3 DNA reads TGTGCCAGCAGCCGTATAAGACAGGGTAACGCTTTCTTT.

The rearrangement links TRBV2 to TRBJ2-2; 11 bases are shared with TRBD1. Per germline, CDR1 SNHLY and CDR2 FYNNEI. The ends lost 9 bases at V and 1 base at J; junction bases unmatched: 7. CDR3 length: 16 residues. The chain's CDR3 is CARRLGQGENTGELFF. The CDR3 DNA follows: TGTGCCAGACGTTTGGGACAGGGGGAGAACACCGGGGAGCTGTTTTTT.

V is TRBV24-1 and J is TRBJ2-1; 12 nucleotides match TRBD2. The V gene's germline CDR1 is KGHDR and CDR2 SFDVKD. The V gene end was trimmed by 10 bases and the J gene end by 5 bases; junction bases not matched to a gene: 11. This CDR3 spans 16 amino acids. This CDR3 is CATERLAGVRNNEQFF. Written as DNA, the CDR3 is TGTGCCACTGAACGACTAGCGGGAGTACGAAACAATGAGCAGTTCTTC.

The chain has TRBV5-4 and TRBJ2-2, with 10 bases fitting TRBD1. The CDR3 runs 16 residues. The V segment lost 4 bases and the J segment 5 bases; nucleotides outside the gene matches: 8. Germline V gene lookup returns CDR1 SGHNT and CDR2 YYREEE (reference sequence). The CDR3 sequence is CASSLQGQGITGELFF. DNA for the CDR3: TGTGCCAGCAGCCTTCAGGGACAGGGGATAACCGGGGAGCTGTTTTTT.

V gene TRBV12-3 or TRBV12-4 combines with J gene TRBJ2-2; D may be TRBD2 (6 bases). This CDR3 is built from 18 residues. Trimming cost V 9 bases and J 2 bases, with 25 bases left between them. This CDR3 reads CARRLGNGRGLNTGELFF. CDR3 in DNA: TGTGCCAGGCGCCTTGGAAACGGGCGGGGCCTAAACACCGGGGAGCTGTTTTTT.

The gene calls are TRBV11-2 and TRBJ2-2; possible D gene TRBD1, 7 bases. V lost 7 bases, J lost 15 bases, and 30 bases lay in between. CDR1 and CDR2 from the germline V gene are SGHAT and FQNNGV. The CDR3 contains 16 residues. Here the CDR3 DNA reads TGTGCCAGCAAAACCATCAGGGGGGCCGAACCTCTCCCGGTGTTTTTT. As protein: CASKTIRGAEPLPVFF. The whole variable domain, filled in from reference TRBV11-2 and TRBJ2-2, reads EAGVAQSPRYKIIEKRQSVAFWCNPISGHATLYWYQQILGQGPKLLIQFQNNGVVDDSQLPKDRFSAERLKGVDSTLKIQPAKLEDSAVYLCASKTIRGAEPLPVFFGEGSRLTVL.

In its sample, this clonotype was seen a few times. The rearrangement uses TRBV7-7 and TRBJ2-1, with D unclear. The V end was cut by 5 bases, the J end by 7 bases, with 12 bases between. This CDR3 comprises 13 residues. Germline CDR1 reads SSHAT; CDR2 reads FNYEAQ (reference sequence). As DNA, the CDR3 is TGTGCCAGCAGCCCACATGAGTCAAATGAGCAGTTCTTC. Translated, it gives CASSPHESNEQFF.

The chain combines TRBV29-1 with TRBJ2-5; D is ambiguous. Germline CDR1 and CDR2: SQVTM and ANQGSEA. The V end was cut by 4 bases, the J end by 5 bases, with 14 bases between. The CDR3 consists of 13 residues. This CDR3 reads CSVAGRVEETQYF. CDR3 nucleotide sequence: TGCAGCGTTGCAGGCCGTGTGGAGGAGACCCAGTACTTC. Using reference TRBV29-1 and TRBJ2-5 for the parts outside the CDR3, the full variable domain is SAVISQKPSRDICQRGTSLTIQCQVDSQVTMMFWYRQQPGQSLTLIATANQGSEATYESGFVIDKFPISRPNLTFSTLTVSNMSPEDSSIYLCSVAGRVEETQYFGPGTRLLVL.

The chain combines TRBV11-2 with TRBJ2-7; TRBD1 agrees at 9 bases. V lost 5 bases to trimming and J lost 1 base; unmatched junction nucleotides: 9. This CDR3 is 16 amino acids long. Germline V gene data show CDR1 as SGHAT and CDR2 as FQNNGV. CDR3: CASSPRGGTGSYEQYF. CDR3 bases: TGTGCCAGCAGCCCGAGAGGTGGGACAGGGTCCTACGAGCAGTACTTC.

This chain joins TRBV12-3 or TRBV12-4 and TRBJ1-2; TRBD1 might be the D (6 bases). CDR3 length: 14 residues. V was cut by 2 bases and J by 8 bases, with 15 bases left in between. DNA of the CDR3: TGTGCCAGCAGTTTAAACCCAGGGGAGAGGGGCTACACCTTC. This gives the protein CASSLNPGERGYTF.

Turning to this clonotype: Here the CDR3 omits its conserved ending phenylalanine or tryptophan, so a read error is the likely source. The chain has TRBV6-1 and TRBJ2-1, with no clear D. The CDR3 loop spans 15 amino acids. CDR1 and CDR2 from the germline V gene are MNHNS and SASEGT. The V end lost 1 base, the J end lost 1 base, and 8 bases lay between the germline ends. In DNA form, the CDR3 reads TGTGCCAGCAGTGAAGTCGGGCAGTCCTACAATGAGCAGTTCTCC. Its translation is CASSEVGQSYNEQFS.

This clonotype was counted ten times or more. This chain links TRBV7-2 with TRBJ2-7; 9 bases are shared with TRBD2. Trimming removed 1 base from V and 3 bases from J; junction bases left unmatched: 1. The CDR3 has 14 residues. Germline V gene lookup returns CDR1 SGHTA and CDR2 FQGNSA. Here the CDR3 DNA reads TGTGCCAGCAGCTTAGGCGGGAGGGTCTACGAGCAGTACTTC. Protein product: CASSLGGRVYEQYF.

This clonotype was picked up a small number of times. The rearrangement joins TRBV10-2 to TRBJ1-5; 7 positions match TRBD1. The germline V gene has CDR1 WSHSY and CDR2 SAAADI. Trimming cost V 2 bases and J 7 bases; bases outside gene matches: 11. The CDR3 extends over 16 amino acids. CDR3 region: CASSEPRSTGRQPQHF. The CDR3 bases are TGCGCCAGCAGTGAGCCTCGGTCGACAGGGAGGCAGCCCCAGCATTTT.

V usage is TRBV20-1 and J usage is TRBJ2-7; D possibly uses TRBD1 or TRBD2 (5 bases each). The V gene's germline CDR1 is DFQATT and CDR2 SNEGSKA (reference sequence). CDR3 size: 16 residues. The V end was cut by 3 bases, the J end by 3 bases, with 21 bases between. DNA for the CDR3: TGCAGTGCTAGCAATATCTTAAGAGGGACGATCTACGAGCAGTACTTC. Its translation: CSASNILRGTIYEQYF.

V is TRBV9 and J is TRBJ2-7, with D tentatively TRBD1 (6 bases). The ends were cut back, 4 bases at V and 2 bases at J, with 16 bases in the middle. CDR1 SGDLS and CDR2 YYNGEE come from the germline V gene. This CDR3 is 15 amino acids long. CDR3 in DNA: TGTGCCAGCAGCCCGAGGGACATTTGGACCTACGAGCAGTACTTC. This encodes CASSPRDIWTYEQYF. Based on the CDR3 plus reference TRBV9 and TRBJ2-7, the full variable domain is DSGVTQTPKHLITATGQRVTLRCSPRSGDLSVYWYQQSLDQGLQFLIQYYNGEERAKGNILERFSAQQFPDLHSELNLSSLELGDSALYFCASSPRDIWTYEQYFGPGTRLTVT.

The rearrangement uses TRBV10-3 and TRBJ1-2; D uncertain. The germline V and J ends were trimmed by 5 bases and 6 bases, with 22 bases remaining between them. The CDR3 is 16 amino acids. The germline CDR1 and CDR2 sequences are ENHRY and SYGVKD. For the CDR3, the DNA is TGTGCCATCAGTCCCACTACCCCTATGGGAACGGATGGCTACACCTTC. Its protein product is CAISPTTPMGTDGYTF.

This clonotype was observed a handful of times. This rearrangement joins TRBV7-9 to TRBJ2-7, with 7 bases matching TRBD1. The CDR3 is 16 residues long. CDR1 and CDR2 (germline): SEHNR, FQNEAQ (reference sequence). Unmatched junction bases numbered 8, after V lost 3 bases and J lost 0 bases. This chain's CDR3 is CASSLTGTVTSYEQYF. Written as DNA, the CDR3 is TGTGCCAGCAGCTTGACCGGGACAGTGACCTCCTACGAGCAGTACTTC.

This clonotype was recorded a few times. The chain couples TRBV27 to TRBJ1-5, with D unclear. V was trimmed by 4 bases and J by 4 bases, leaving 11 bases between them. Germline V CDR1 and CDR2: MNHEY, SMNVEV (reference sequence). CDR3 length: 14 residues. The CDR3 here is CASSSQSRNQPQHF. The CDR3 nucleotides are TGTGCCAGCAGTTCGCAATCCAGGAATCAGCCCCAGCATTTT.

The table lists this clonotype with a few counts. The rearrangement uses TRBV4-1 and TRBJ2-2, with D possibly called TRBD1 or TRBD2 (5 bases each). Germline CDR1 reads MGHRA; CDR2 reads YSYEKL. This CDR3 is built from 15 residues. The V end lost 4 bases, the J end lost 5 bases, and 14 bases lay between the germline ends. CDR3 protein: CASSPGPQGTGELFF. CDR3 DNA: TGCGCCAGCAGCCCGGGACCCCAAGGAACCGGGGAGCTGTTTTTT.

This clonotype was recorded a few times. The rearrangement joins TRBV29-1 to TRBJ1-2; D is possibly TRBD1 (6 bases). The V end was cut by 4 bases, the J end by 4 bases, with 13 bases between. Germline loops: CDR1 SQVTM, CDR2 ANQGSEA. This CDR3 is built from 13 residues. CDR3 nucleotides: TGCAGCGTTGGGGGGGGCCAGGCCTATGGCTACACCTTC. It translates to CSVGGGQAYGYTF.